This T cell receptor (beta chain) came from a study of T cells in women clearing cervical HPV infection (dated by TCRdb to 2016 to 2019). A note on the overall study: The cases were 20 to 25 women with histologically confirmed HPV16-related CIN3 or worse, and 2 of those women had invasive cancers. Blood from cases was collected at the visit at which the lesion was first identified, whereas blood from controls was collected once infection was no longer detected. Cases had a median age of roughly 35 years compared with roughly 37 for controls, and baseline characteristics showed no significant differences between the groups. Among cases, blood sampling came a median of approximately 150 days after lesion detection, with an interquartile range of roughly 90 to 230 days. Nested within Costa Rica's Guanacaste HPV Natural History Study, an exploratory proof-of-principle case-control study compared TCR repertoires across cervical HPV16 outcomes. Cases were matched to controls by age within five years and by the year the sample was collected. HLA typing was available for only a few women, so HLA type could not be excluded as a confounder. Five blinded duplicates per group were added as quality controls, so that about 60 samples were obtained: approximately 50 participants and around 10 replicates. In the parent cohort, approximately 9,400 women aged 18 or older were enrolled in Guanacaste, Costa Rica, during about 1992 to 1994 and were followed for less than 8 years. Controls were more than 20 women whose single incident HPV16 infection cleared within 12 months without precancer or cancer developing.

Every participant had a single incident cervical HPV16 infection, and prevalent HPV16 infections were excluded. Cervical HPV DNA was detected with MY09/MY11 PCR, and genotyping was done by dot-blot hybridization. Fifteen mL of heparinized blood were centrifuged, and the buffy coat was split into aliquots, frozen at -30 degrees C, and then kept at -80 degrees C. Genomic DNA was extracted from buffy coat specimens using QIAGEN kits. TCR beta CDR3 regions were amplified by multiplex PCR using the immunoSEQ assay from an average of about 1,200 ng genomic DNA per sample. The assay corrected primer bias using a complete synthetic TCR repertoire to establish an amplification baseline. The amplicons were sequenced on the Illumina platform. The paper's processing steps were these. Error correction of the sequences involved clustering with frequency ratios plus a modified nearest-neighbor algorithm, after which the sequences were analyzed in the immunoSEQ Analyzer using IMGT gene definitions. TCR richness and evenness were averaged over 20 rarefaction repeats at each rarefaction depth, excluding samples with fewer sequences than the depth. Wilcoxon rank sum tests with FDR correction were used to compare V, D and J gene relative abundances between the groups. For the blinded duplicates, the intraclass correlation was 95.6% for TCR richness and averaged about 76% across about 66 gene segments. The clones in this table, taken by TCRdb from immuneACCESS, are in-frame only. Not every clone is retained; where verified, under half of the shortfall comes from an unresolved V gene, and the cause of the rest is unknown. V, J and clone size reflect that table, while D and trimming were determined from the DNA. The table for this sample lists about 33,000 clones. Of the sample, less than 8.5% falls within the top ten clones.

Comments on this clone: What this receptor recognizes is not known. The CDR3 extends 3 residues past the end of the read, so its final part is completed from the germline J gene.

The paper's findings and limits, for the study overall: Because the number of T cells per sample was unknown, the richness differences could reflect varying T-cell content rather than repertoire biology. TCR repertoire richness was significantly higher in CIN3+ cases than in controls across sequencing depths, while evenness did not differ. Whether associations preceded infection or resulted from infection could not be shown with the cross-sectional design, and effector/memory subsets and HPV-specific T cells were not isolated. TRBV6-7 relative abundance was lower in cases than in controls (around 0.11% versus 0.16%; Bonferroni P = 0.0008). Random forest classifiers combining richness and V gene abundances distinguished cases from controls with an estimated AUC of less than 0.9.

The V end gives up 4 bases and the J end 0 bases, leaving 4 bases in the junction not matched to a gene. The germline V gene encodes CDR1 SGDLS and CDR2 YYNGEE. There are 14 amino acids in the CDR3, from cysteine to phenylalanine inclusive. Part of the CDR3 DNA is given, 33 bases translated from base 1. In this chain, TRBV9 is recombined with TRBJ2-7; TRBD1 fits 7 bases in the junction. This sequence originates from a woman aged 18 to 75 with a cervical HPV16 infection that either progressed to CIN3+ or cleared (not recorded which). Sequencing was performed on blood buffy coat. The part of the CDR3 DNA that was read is TGTGCCAGCAGCCTGGGACAGACCTCCTACGAG. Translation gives CASSLGQTSYE. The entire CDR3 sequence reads CASSLGQTSYEQYF. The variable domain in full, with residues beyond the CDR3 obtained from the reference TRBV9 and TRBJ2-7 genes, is DSGVTQTPKHLITATGQRVTLRCSPRSGDLSVYWYQQSLDQGLQFLIQYYNGEERAKGNILERFSAQQFPDLHSELNLSSLELGDSALYFCASSLGQTSYEQYFGPGTRLTVT.